Each of the 25 T cell receptor beta chains below was sequenced from the same sample in a study of identical twins. Each CDR3 protein gets one entry after TCRdb re-called the 5' RACE reads with MiXCR. The data show a few hundred thousand distinct CDR3 sequences, over 11% seen once. These data are also associated with another study on yellow fever vaccine responses in identical twins.

Sequencing used CD4+ T cells sorted from blood. The receptors derive from a woman aged 18-29 years in good health.

This clonotype was detected many times. This CDR3 is CASSAKTGYNSPLHF. The CDR3 region has the DNA TGTGCCAGCAGTGCGAAGACAGGGTATAATTCACCCCTCCACTTT. The chain uses TRBV6-1 and TRBJ1-6; 7 nucleotides agree with TRBD1. V trimming: 4 bases; J trimming: 4 bases; junction bases outside the gene matches: 4. This CDR3 contains 15 residues. Germline V CDR1 and CDR2: MNHNS, SASEGT.

J is TRBJ1-2 and V is TRBV3-1; D call uncertain. Germline assignment: CDR1 LGHDT and CDR2 YNNKEL (reference sequence). Trimming cost V 3 bases and J 4 bases, with 9 bases left between them. The CDR3 consists of 13 residues. The CDR3 coding sequence is TGTGCCAGCAGCCATGGGGAAGGCTATGGCTACACCTTC. Translated, it gives CASSHGEGYGYTF. Supplemented by reference TRBV3-1 and TRBJ1-2, the full variable domain reads DTAVSQTPKYLVTQMGNDKSIKCEQNLGHDTMYWYKQDSKKFLKIMFSYNNKELIINETVPNRFSPKSPDKAHLNLHINSLELGDSAVYFCASSHGEGYGYTFGSGTRLTVV.

This clonotype was seen a few times. The CDR3 region has the DNA TGTGCCAGCGGGGGGACGGACCCCAGCTCCTACGAGCAGTACTTC. Translating gives CASGGTDPSSYEQYF. The rearrangement joins TRBV2 to TRBJ2-7; perhaps TRBD2 as D (6 bases). Germline lookup yields CDR1 SNHLY and CDR2 FYNNEI. V was cut by 8 bases and J by 0 bases, with 17 bases left in between. The CDR3 is 15 residues long.

This clonotype was observed at least ten times. The J gene is TRBJ2-1, the V gene TRBV12-3 or TRBV12-4, with D maybe TRBD2 (5 bases). The CDR3 loop spans 16 amino acids. V was shortened by 6 bases and J by 3 bases, with 18 bases between the two germline ends. This CDR3 is CASSLPVRRYYNEQFF. Written as DNA, the CDR3 is TGTGCCAGCAGCCTACCCGTGAGGAGGTACTACAATGAGCAGTTCTTC.

The rearrangement joins TRBV15 to TRBJ2-3; D is possibly TRBD1 (5 bases). CDR3 length equals 15 residues. In germline, CDR1 is LNHNV, CDR2 YYDKDF (reference sequence). V lost 4 bases to trimming and J lost 4 bases, with 15 bases between them. The CDR3 DNA reads TGTGCCACCAGCAATCTCCAGGGCTCCGCAGATACGCAGTATTTT. This sequence encodes CATSNLQGSADTQYF.

This clonotype has only a few counts. This chain connects TRBV20-1 to TRBJ2-7, with 9 bases aligning to TRBD1. V was pared by 6 bases and J by 3 bases, with 12 bases of the junction left unmatched. Germline V lookup: CDR1 DFQATT, CDR2 SNEGSKA (reference sequence). The CDR3 is made up of 15 amino acids. This CDR3 reads CSAPFRDRAHYEQYF. The CDR3 bases are TGCAGTGCCCCCTTTCGGGACAGGGCCCACTACGAGCAGTACTTC.

This clonotype has only a few counts. The chain links TRBV7-9 to TRBJ2-7; 9 bases fit TRBD1. The CDR3 is made up of 15 amino acids. Germline CDR1 is SEHNR and CDR2 is FQNEAQ (reference sequence). With V trimmed by 1 base and J by 7 bases, 8 bases remained unmatched. CDR3 protein: CASSLVVQGAREQYF. The CDR3 DNA reads as TGTGCCAGCAGCTTAGTTGTACAGGGGGCGAGGGAGCAGTACTTC.

There are many counts of this clonotype. This rearrangement joins TRBV20-1 to TRBJ2-4, with 9 bases fitting TRBD1. Germline lookup yields CDR1 DFQATT and CDR2 SNEGSKA (reference sequence). V was clipped by 4 bases and J by 15 bases; unmatched bases: 7. The CDR3 consists of 11 residues. DNA of the CDR3: TGCAGTGCTAAGGTTGGGACAGGGATGTACTTC. This codes for CSAKVGTGMYF.

This chain links TRBV20-1 with TRBJ2-3, with TRBD2 matching over 8 bases. The CDR3 loop spans 16 amino acids. The ends lost 4 bases at V and 4 bases at J; junction bases unmatched: 13. The germline gives CDR1 DFQATT, CDR2 SNEGSKA (reference sequence). CDR3 nucleotide sequence: TGCAGTGCTAAGAATCCGGCGGGAGGTGGTTCAGATACGCAGTATTTT. Its protein product is CSAKNPAGGGSDTQYF.

There are many counts of this clonotype. This chain links TRBV5-1 with TRBJ2-2; D might be TRBD1 (6 bases). Germline V gene sequence: CDR1 SGHRS, CDR2 YFSETQ. The CDR3 is 13 amino acids. V lost 3 bases and J lost 5, with 8 bases in between. CDR3 amino acids: CASSSGVTGELFF. DNA of the CDR3: TGCGCCAGCAGCTCAGGGGTGACCGGGGAGCTGTTTTTT.

V usage is TRBV3-1 and J usage is TRBJ2-3; D is perhaps TRBD2 (6 bases). Germline loops: CDR1 LGHDT, CDR2 YNNKEL (reference sequence). CDR3 length equals 17 residues. With 1 base removed from V and 3 bases from J, the gap between germline ends came to 17 bases. The CDR3 protein is CASSQANGRGRTDTQYF. Written as DNA, the CDR3 is TGTGCCAGCAGCCAAGCAAACGGGAGAGGTCGGACAGATACGCAGTATTTT.

This clonotype was counted between two and nine times. The chain links TRBV6-1 to TRBJ2-1; 7 bases fit TRBD1. Germline CDR1 and CDR2: MNHNS and SASEGT. This CDR3 is built from 14 residues. V lost 5 bases, J lost 7 bases, and 8 bases stayed unmatched. This CDR3 is CASSPRQGWNEQFF. CDR3 sequence (DNA): TGTGCCAGCAGTCCCCGACAGGGCTGGAATGAGCAGTTCTTC.

In this sample, this clonotype turned up many times. The chain has TRBV29-1 and TRBJ2-5; D remains ambiguous. This CDR3 contains 12 residues. Germline V CDR1 and CDR2: SQVTM, ANQGSEA. The V gene lost 7 bases and the J gene lost 1 base, with 10 bases spanning the gap. CDR3 loop: CSGYIGQETQYF. CDR3 bases: TGCAGCGGGTACATAGGCCAAGAGACCCAGTACTTC. Full variable domain (missing parts from reference TRBV29-1 and TRBJ2-5): SAVISQKPSRDICQRGTSLTIQCQVDSQVTMMFWYRQQPGQSLTLIATANQGSEATYESGFVIDKFPISRPNLTFSTLTVSNMSPEDSSIYLCSGYIGQETQYFGPGTRLLVL.

This clonotype was recorded a few times. The V call is TRBV20-1, the J call TRBJ2-3, with TRBD2 identical over 7 bases. The germline V gene encodes CDR1 DFQATT and CDR2 SNEGSKA (reference sequence). This CDR3 region has 15 residues. V gave up 1 base and J gave up 2 bases; unmatched junction bases: 6. CDR3 DNA sequence: TGCAGTGCTAGAGTTAGCGGGCCCACCACAGATACGCAGTATTTT. The encoded protein is CSARVSGPTTDTQYF.

The rearrangement joins TRBV7-2 to TRBJ2-7, with 12 positions matching TRBD1. The CDR3 length is 16 residues. Losses at the gene ends were 1 base for V and 6 bases for J; bases not matched to a gene: 7. The germline V gene has CDR1 SGHTA and CDR2 FQGNSA. The CDR3 protein is CASSLVAGQGAFEQYF. The CDR3 nucleotides read TGTGCCAGCAGCTTAGTTGCGGGACAGGGGGCTTTCGAGCAGTACTTC.

This clonotype was detected ten times or more. The chain recombines TRBV5-1 with TRBJ1-6; D unclear. Germline V CDR1 and CDR2: SGHRS, YFSETQ. The germline V and J ends were trimmed by 4 bases and 7 bases, with 12 bases remaining between them. The length of the CDR3 is 14 residues. The CDR3 region is CASSAEYGNSPLHF. The CDR3 DNA reads as TGCGCCAGCAGCGCGGAGTACGGGAATTCACCCCTCCACTTT.

This clonotype was counted only a few times. This rearrangement joins TRBV10-3 to TRBJ2-3, with unresolved D. There are 12 residues in the CDR3. CDR1 and CDR2 (germline): ENHRY, SYGVKD. V lost 8 bases and J 4 bases, leaving 10 bases between the germline ends. For the CDR3, the DNA is TGTGCCATCGCATGGAATGCAGATACGCAGTATTTT. Translation gives CAIAWNADTQYF.

This clonotype occurred many times. The rearrangement links TRBV29-1 to TRBJ2-1; tentatively, D is TRBD2 (5 bases). Germline V gives CDR1 SQVTM, CDR2 ANQGSEA. V was shortened by 8 bases and J by 2 bases, with 7 bases between the two germline ends. CDR3 length: 11 amino acids. CDR3 in amino acids: CSSGTYNEQFF. The CDR3 DNA follows: TGCAGCTCCGGGACCTACAATGAGCAGTTCTTC.

The V call is TRBV5-1, the J call TRBJ1-1, with D maybe TRBD1 (5 bases). Trimming cost V 4 bases and J 6 bases, with 16 bases left between them. This CDR3 has 14 residues. Germline assignment: CDR1 SGHRS and CDR2 YFSETQ. The CDR3 reads CASSQIPGSSEAFF. The CDR3 DNA sequence: TGCGCCAGCAGCCAAATTCCAGGGAGTTCTGAAGCTTTCTTT.

This clonotype was counted a few times. The V gene is TRBV7-9, the J gene TRBJ2-1; the match to TRBD2 covers 12 bases. CDR1 SEHNR and CDR2 FQNEAQ come from the germline V gene (reference sequence). The CDR3 consists of 15 residues. The ends lost 3 bases at V and 6 bases at J; junction bases unmatched: 3. The CDR3 region has the DNA TGTGCCAGCAGCTTCATGACTAGCGGGGGCAATGAGCAGTTCTTC. Its translation: CASSFMTSGGNEQFF.

This clonotype has only a few counts. V is TRBV20-1 and J is TRBJ1-6, with a weak D call TRBD1 (5 bases). CDR1 is DFQATT, CDR2 SNEGSKA, per germline (reference sequence). CDR3 size: 14 residues. The germline V and J ends were trimmed by 6 bases and 0 bases, with 9 bases remaining between them. CDR3 sequence: CSARGSSYNSPLHF. Written as DNA, the CDR3 is TGCAGTGCGAGGGGTAGCTCCTATAATTCACCCCTCCACTTT.

This clonotype has just a few counts. The rearrangement links TRBV6-2 or TRBV6-3 to TRBJ2-1; a possible D gene is TRBD1 (5 bases). V was cut by 5 bases and J by 8 bases, with 7 bases left in between. Germline V gene lookup returns CDR1 MNHEY and CDR2 SVGEGT. CDR3 length: 11 residues. CDR3 loop: CASSDSYEQFF. CDR3 nucleotide sequence: TGTGCCAGCAGTGACAGTTATGAGCAGTTCTTC.

This chain links TRBV11-2 with TRBJ2-1; 10 positions match TRBD2. Trimming removed 0 bases from V and 0 bases from J; junction bases left unmatched: 11. CDR3 length: 20 residues. The germline gives CDR1 SGHAT, CDR2 FQNNGV. The CDR3 coding sequence is TGTGCCAGCAGCTTAGATCCCCCTTGGGCTAGCGGGGGCTCCTACAATGAGCAGTTCTTC. It encodes CASSLDPPWASGGSYNEQFF.

This clonotype has only a few counts. The chain employs TRBV6-5 and TRBJ2-7; tentatively, D is TRBD1 or TRBD2 (6 bases each). V was clipped by 0 bases and J by 0 bases, with 12 bases between them. This CDR3 is 16 amino acids long. Germline V lookup: CDR1 MNHEY, CDR2 SVGAGI. The CDR3, as DNA: TGTGCCAGCAGTTACTCGAGGGGGGTCAGCTCCTACGAGCAGTACTTC. The encoded protein is CASSYSRGVSSYEQYF.

This rearrangement joins TRBV4-2 to TRBJ2-6; TRBD2 agrees at 7 bases. The CDR3 spans 17 residues. The trim removed 1 base at V and 0 bases at J, leaving 3 bases unmatched. CDR1 is LGHNA, CDR2 YNFKEQ, per germline. The CDR3 region has the DNA TGTGCCAGCAGCCAAGGGCGGGGGATCTCTGGGGCCAACGTCCTGACTTTC. Amino acids: CASSQGRGISGANVLTF.